A selection of T cell receptor beta chains follows, all from one sample in a study of T cells after posttransplantation cyclophosphamide. Only in-frame clones appear in the TCRdb table, and some are missing; sequencing was by immunoSEQ multiplex PCR. The sample has under 4,000 clones, more than 80% seen once. This material consisted of PBMCs, taken after allogeneic stem cell transplant with posttransplant cyclophosphamide. The receptor set was obtained from a female patient aged 50-65 years who received an allogeneic stem cell transplant from an unrelated donor, was CMV-positive, and had acute and chronic GVHD. The graft donor may account for some of the T cells. Each CDR3 is given with its conserved first and last residue. D genes are given only for firm matches. Only some rows state a clone size, as once, few, many or a class for expanded clones.

V	D	size	J	CDR3	DNA
TRBV9	.	.	TRBJ2-2	CASSASLLRDTGELFF	TGTGCCAGCAGCGCCTCACTTCTCCGGGACACCGGGGAGCTGTTTTTT
TRBV30	TRBD2	.	TRBJ2-3	CAWLTSGSGTQYF	TGTGCCTGGCTGACTAGCGGGAGTGGTACGCAGTATTTT
TRBV5-4	TRBD2	.	TRBJ2-1	CASSRGLAGGVYNEQFF	TGTGCCAGCAGTCGGGGACTAGCGGGGGGAGTCTACAATGAGCAGTTCTTC
TRBV5-6	TRBD1	.	TRBJ2-5	CASSLALGDRGKTQYF	TGTGCCAGCAGCTTGGCACTAGGGGACAGGGGAAAGACCCAGTACTTC
TRBV4-1	TRBD1	.	TRBJ2-6	CASSQRDRFTSGANVLTF	TGCGCCAGCAGCCAACGGGACAGGTTTACCTCTGGGGCCAACGTCCTGACTTTC
TRBV19	TRBD1	.	TRBJ2-3	CASSTPDRGPDTQYF	TGTGCCAGTAGTACCCCGGACAGGGGACCAGATACGCAGTATTTT
TRBV5-4	TRBD2	.	TRBJ2-5	CASNSGGLAGQETQYF	TGTGCCAGCAACTCCGGGGGACTAGCGGGACAAGAGACCCAGTACTTC
TRBV13	TRBD2	.	TRBJ2-7	CASSFRAQAGTSAFEQYF	TGTGCCAGCAGCTTCCGGGCCCAAGCCGGGACTAGTGCCTTCGAGCAGTACTTC
TRBV6-1	.	.	TRBJ2-3	CASSDRQGPDTQYF	TGTGCCAGCAGTGATAGGCAGGGGCCAGATACGCAGTATTTT
TRBV4-3	.	.	TRBJ1-6	CASSQEVSGNSPLHF	TGCGCCAGCAGCCAAGAAGTCTCCGGGAATTCACCCCTCCACTTT
TRBV6-1	TRBD1	.	TRBJ1-1	CASSRQGTEAFF	TGTGCCAGCAGTAGACAGGGCACTGAAGCTTTCTTT
TRBV19	TRBD2	.	TRBJ2-1	CASSIGSGGPYNEQFF	TGTGCCAGTAGTATAGGGTCGGGGGGGCCCTACAATGAGCAGTTCTTC
TRBV5-6	TRBD1	.	TRBJ2-3	CASSGTGTGESDTQYF	TGTGCCAGCAGCGGGACCGGGACAGGGGAATCAGATACGCAGTATTTT
TRBV9	TRBD1	once	TRBJ2-1	CASSVGDRGSAFF	TGTGCCAGCAGCGTGGGGGACAGGGGCTCCGCGTTCTTC
TRBV6-6	TRBD1	.	TRBJ2-7	CASSYSRQGSYEQYF	TGTGCCAGCAGTTACTCCCGACAGGGCTCCTACGAGCAGTACTTC
TRBV27	.	.	TRBJ2-2	CASSFQTGNTGELFF	TGTGCCAGCAGTTTCCAGACAGGGAACACCGGGGAGCTGTTTTTT